This T cell receptor beta chain was sequenced during a study of beta chain features in type 1 diabetes. Sorting of CD4+ naive, central memory, regulatory and stem cell-like memory cells was performed via CD45RO/CCR7/CD25/CD127/CD95/CD27. On this clone itself: Antigen: not known.

cDNA synthesis used the whole RNA isolate, giving expressed TCRB sequences. On average, stem cell-like memory T cell samples had roughly 1 million reads. Clones were sequenced by immunoSEQ multiplex PCR, and TCRdb holds only the in-frame ones, with some missing. This sample carries about 47,000 clones, around 45% of them seen once, and the ten largest clones take about 0.13%. Points from the study as a whole: The study found moderately but significantly shorter TCRB CDR3s in all four CD4+ subsets of Type 1 diabetes patients.

The clonotype was recovered from a man aged 25 to 45 with type 1 diabetes. The sequencing sample was made of stem cell memory CD4+ T cells from blood.

The CDR3 spells CASRSLAGGTDTQYF. Written as DNA, the CDR3 is TGTGCCAGCAGATCCTTAGCGGGAGGTACAGATACGCAGTATTTT. V gene TRBV28 combines with J gene TRBJ2-3; TRBD2 aligns across 10 bases. The germline V gene encodes CDR1 MDHEN and CDR2 SYDVKM. J lost 3 bases, V lost 6 bases, and 6 bases had no gene match. The CDR3 is 15 amino acids.